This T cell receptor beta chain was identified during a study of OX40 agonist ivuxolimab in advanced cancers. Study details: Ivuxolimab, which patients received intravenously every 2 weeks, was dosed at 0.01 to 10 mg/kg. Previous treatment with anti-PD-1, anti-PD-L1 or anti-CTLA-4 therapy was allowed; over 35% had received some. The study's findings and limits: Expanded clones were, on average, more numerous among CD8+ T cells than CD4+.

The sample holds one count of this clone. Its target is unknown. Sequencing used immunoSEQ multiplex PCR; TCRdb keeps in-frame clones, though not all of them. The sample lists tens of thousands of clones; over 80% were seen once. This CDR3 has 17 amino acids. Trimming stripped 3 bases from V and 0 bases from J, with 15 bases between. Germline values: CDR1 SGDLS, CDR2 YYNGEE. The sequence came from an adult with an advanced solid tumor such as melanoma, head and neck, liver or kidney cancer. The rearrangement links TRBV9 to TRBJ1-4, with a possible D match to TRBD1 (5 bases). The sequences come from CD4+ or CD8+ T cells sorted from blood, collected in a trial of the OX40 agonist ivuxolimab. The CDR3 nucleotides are TGTGCCAGCAGCGGGGGCACAGTAGATGCAACTAATGAAAAACTGTTTTTT. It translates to CASSGGTVDATNEKLFF.